One TCR beta chain is described in this entry. Its antigen is still unknown. No base quality values were provided; no much bigger clone lies one nucleotide off. This sample was taken from a study of blood T cell repertoires in COVID-19 (dated by TCRdb to the early 2020s). Some background on the complete study: Collaborator samples came from the United States, Italy and Spain and covered acute and convalescent phases of COVID-19. The material from the prospective study consisted of cDNA or gDNA derived from T cells, B-cell-depleted T cells, or PBMCs. Subjects who had been exposed to COVID-19, were actively infected with it, or had recovered from it provided the deeply sampled blood TCRbeta repertoires that made up the dataset. The repertoires were released in a freely available public database meant as a resource for research on the immune response to SARS-CoV-2. The samples were drawn from two sources: the first 160 participants of the ongoing ImmuneRACE study, and 950 to 1,500 subjects contributed by 6 global collaborators. The sample metadata nearly always contained a de-identified subject ID, COVID-19 status, age in years and sex. Where available, HLA class I and class II types were obtained from metadata supplied by the sample provider rather than from assay-based typing. Summary of the overall study and its limitations: The amount of clinical and demographic metadata varied by source and participant and was provided uncurated.

Each collaborating institution followed its own protocols to collect whole blood in K2EDTA tubes. Collaborator samples were shipped for TCRbeta analysis as frozen whole blood, isolated PBMCs, or DNA extracted from either sample type. The immunoSEQ Assay, a bias-controlled multiplex PCR, was used to amplify TCRbeta CDR3 regions from genomic DNA. Turning to the authors' computational methods: The number of nucleated cells in each sample was estimated by amplification of reference gene primers within the assay. To quantify the absolute abundance of each unique TCRbeta CDR3 rearrangement, sequence reads were collapsed and filtered. For each sample, productive Simpson clonality was calculated by taking the square root of Simpson's diversity index across productive rearrangements. The table was pulled from immuneACCESS by TCRdb, which kept in-frame rearrangements only. Such tables lose some clones; where checked, under half of the loss comes from unresolved V genes, and the rest has no known cause. V, J and clone size are those of that table, while D and trimming were read from the DNA. For this sample the table gives some 70,000 clones, of which roughly nine tenths were detected only once. Together, the top ten hold 7.5% to 9% of the sample.

Taken from the germline V gene, the CDR1 and CDR2 loops are MGHRA and YSYEKL. Trimming takes 4 bases from V and 1 base from J, and the germline ends sit 7 bases apart. Inclusive of the bounding cysteine and phenylalanine, the CDR3 is 14 residues long. CDR3 DNA only is kept here, 42 bases in frame from base 1. The TCR was taken from a man between 50 and 59 years old with active COVID-19. Sequencing used peripheral blood. This sequence uses TRBV4-1 and TRBJ2-2, with no confident D gene call. Here is the DNA: TGCGCCAGCAGCCCTCTATTGAACACCGGGGAGCTGTTTTTT. Its translation reads: CASSPLLNTGELFF.